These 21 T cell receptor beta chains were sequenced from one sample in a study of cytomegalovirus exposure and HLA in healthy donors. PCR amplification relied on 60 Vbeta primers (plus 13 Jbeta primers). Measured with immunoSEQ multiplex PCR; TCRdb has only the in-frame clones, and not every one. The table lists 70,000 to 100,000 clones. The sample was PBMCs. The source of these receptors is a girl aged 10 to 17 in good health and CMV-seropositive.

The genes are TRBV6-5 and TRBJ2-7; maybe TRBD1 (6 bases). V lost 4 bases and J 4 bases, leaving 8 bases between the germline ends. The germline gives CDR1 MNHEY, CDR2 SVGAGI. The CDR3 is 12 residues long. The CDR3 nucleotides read TGTGCCAGCAGTTTACAGGGTTACGAGCAGTACTTC. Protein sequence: CASSLQGYEQYF.

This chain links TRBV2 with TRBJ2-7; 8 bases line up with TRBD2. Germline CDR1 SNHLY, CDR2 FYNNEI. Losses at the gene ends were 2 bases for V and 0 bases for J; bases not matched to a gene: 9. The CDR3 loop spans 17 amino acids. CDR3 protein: CASSEIWTSYFSYEQYV. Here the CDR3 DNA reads TGTGCCAGCAGTGAAATATGGACTAGCTACTTCTCCTACGAGCAGTACGTC.

CDR3 bases: TGTGCCAGCAGGGACTCGGGGTACACCGGGGAGCTGTTTTTT. This codes for CASRDSGYTGELFF. The rearrangement links TRBV2 to TRBJ2-2; tentative D call: TRBD2 (5 bases). V lost 6 bases and J 3 bases, leaving 11 bases between the germline ends. Germline lookup yields CDR1 SNHLY and CDR2 FYNNEI. The CDR3 has 14 residues.

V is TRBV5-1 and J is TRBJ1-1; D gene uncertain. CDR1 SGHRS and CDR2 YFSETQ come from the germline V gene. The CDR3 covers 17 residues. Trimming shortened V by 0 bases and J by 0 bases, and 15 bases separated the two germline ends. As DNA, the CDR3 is TGCGCCAGCAGCTTGGCCCCAGGCCAACCGATGAACACTGAAGCTTTCTTT. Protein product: CASSLAPGQPMNTEAFF.

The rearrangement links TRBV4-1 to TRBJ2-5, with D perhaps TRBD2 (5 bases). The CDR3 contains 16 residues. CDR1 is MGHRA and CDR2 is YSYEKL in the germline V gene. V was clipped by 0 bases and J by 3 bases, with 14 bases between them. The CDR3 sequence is CASSQERGRGEETQYF. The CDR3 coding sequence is TGCGCCAGCAGCCAAGAACGGGGTAGAGGTGAAGAGACCCAGTACTTC.

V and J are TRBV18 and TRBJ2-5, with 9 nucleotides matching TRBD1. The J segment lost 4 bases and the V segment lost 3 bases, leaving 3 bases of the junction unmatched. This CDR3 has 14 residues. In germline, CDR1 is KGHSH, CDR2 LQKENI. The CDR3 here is CASSPTGGAETQYF. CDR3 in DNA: TGTGCCAGCTCACCTACAGGGGGCGCAGAGACCCAGTACTTC.

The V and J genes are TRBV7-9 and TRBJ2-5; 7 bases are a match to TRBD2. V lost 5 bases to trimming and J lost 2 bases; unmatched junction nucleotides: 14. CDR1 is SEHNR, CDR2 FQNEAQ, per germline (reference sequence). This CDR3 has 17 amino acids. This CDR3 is CASSPPAWTRIQETQYF. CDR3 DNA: TGTGCCAGCAGCCCCCCCGCTTGGACTAGGATACAAGAGACCCAGTACTTC.

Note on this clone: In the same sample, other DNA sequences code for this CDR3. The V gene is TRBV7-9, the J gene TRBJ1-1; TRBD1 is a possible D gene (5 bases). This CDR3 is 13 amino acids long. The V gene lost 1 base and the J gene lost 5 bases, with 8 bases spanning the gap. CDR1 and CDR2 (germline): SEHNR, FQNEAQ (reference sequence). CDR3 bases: TGTGCCAGCAGCTTAGGGGGGGTAACTGAAGCTTTCTTT. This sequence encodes CASSLGGVTEAFF.

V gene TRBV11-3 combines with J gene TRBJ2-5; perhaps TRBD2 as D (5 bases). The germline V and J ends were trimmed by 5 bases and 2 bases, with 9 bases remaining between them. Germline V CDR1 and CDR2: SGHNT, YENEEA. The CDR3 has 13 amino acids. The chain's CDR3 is CASSPGIQETQYF. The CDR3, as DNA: TGTGCCAGCAGCCCCGGGATACAAGAGACCCAGTACTTC.

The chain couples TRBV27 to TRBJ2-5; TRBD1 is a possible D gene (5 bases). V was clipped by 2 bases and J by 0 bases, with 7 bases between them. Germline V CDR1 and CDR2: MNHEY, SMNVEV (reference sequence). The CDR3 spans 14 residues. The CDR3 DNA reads TGTGCCAGCAGTTTAAGGGGAAACCAAGAGACCCAGTACTTC. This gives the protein CASSLRGNQETQYF.

The CDR3 spells CASSQYTGTGGTSEAFF. Written as DNA, the CDR3 is TGCGCCAGCAGCCAATATACCGGGACAGGAGGAACAAGTGAAGCTTTCTTT. V usage is TRBV4-3 and J usage is TRBJ1-1; TRBD1 agrees at 8 bases. The V and J ends lost 2 bases and 7 bases, in that order; junction bases with no gene match: 15. The V gene's germline CDR1 is LGHNA and CDR2 YSLEER. The CDR3 consists of 17 residues.

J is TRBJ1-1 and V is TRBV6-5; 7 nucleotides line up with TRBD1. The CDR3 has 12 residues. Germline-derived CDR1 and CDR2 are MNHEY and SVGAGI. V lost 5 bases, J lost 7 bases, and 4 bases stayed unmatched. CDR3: CASSPHRGEAFF. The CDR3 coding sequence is TGTGCCAGCAGTCCACACAGGGGTGAAGCTTTCTTT.

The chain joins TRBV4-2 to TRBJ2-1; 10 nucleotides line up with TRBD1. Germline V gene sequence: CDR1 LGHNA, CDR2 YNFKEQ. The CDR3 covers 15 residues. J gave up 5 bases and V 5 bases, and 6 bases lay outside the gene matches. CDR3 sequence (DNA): TGTGCCAGCAGCAGCCGGGACAGGGGTGACAATGAGCAGTTCTTC. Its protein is CASSSRDRGDNEQFF.

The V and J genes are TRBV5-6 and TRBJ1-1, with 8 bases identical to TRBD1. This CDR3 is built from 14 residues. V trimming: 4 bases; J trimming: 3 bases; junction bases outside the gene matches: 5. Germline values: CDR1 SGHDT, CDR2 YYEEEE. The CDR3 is CASSHQGAYTEAFF. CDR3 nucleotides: TGTGCCAGCAGCCACCAGGGGGCTTACACTGAAGCTTTCTTT.

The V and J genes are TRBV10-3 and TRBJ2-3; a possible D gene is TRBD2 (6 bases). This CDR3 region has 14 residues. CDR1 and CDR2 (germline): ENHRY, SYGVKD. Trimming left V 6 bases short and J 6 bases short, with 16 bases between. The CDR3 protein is CAIRQAEGGDTQYF. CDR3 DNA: TGTGCCATCAGGCAAGCGGAGGGCGGGGATACGCAGTATTTT.

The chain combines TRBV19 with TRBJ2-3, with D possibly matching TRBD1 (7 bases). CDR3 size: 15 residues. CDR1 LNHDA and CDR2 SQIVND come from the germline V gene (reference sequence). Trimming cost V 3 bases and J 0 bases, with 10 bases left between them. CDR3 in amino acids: CASSIAGGSTDTQYF. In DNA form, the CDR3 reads TGTGCCAGTAGTATTGCAGGGGGGAGCACAGATACGCAGTATTTT.

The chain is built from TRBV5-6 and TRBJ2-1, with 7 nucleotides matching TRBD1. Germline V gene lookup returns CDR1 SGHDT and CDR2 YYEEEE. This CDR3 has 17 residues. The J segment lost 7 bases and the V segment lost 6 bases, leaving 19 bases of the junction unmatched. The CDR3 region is CASTPHRGPLQGNEQFF. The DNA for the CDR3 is TGTGCCAGCACCCCGCACAGGGGTCCCTTACAAGGGAATGAGCAGTTCTTC.

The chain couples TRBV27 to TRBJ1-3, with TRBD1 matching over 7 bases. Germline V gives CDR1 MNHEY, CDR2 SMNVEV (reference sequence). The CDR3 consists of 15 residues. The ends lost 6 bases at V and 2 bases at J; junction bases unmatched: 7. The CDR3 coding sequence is TGTGCCAGCAGCATCGACAGGGATCCTGGAAACACCATATATTTT. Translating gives CASSIDRDPGNTIYF.

CDR3 nucleotide sequence: TGCGCCAGCAGCCAACAACGGGGGGCGAACACCGGGGAGCTGTTTTTT. Translating gives CASSQQRGANTGELFF. This sequence joins TRBV4-3 and TRBJ2-2; 7 nucleotides line up with TRBD2. Germline V lookup: CDR1 LGHNA, CDR2 YSLEER. The length of the CDR3 is 16 residues. With 2 bases clipped from V and 0 bases from J, the junction kept 3 bases outside the gene matches.

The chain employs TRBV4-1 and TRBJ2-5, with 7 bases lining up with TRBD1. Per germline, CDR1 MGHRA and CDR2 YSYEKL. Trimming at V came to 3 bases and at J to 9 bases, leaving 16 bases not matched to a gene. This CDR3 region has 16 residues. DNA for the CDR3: TGCGCCAGCAGCCATCCCCGAAAGGGACAGCTAACGGCCCAGTACTTC. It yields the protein CASSHPRKGQLTAQYF.

CDR3 protein: CSVGQVVPPEAFF. CDR3 bases: TGCAGCGTTGGGCAGGTGGTACCCCCTGAAGCTTTCTTT. The rearrangement links TRBV29-1 to TRBJ1-1; D remains unclear. The CDR3 length is 13 residues. Trimming stripped 4 bases from V and 6 bases from J, with 15 bases between. Germline V lookup: CDR1 SQVTM, CDR2 ANQGSEA.